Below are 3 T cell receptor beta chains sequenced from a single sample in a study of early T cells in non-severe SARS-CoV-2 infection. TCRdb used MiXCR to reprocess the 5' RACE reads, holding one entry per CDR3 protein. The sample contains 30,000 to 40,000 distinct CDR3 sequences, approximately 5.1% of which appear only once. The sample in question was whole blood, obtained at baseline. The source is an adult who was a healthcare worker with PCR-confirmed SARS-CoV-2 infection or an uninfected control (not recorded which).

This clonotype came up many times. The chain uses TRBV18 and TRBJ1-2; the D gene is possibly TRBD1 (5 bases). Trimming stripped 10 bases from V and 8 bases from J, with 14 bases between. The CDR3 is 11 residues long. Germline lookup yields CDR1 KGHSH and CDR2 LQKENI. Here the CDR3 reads CATTSGEGYTF. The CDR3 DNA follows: TGTGCCACCACTTCGGGGGAGGGCTACACCTTC.

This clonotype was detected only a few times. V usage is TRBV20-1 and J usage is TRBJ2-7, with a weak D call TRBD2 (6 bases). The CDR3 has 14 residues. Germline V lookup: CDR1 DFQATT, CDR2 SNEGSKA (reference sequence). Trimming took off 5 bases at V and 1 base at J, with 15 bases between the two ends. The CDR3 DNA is TGCAGTGCTGTTCTCGGGGGTGATTCCTACGAGCAGTACTTC. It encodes CSAVLGGDSYEQYF.

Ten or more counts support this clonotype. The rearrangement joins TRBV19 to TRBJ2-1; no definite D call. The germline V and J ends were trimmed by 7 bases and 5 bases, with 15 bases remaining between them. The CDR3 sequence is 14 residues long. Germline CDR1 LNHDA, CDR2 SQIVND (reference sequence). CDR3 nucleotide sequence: TGTGCCAGTAAAGTCGCAGCCCGAAACAATGAGCAGTTCTTC. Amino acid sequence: CASKVAARNNEQFF.